These T cell receptor beta chains were read from a single sample in a study of blood T cell repertoires in COVID-19. Using immunoSEQ multiplex PCR, the repertoire was profiled, and TCRdb retains in-frame clones only, with some absent. The data show 140,000 to 150,000 clones, more than 75% seen once. The material sequenced was peripheral blood. These receptors were taken from a man aged 80 or over with acute or convalescent COVID-19. CDR3s include the opening cysteine and the closing phenylalanine or tryptophan. A D gene is named only where the DNA matches it firmly. Where a row states a size, it is once, few, many or the class of an expanded clone; other rows omit it.

j_call d_call v_call clone_size cdr3_nt cdr3_aa
TRBJ1-6 . TRBV2 . TGTGCCAGCAGCGGCAGGGATTATTCACCCCTCCACTTT CASSGRDYSPLHF
TRBJ2-1 . TRBV5-1 once TGCGCCAGCAGCCTTGCACGCAGGGGAGAAGAGCAGTTCTTC CASSLARRGEEQFF
TRBJ2-7 . TRBV7-9 . TGTGCCAGCAGCTTTGGGACAAACGTCGAGCAGTACTTC CASSFGTNVEQYF
TRBJ1-1 . TRBV5-1 . TGCGCCAGCAGCTTGGATGGCCCGGGGTACACTGAAGCTTTCTTT CASSLDGPGYTEAFF
TRBJ1-4 . TRBV11-2 . TGTGCCAGCAGCCTTGGATCCATAGCCGGATTGGAACTGTTTTTT CASSLGSIAGLELFF
TRBJ2-1 . TRBV11-2 . TGTGCCAGCAGCTTATGGTTTGCAGACTCCTACAATGAGCAGTTCTTC CASSLWFADSYNEQFF
TRBJ2-5 . TRBV3-1/TRBV3-2 . TGTGCCAGCAGGTTGGTGGGCAGTCGAAGCGGGACCCAGTACTTC CASRLVGSRSGTQYF
TRBJ2-2 TRBD1 TRBV7-2 . TGTGCCAGCCGGGACAGGGGTGCCACCGGGGAGCTGTTTTTT CASRDRGATGELFF
TRBJ2-2 . TRBV3-1/TRBV3-2 . TGTGCCAGCGGCCAAAGGGGGTCGGGAACCGGGGAGCTGTTTTTT CASGQRGSGTGELFF
TRBJ2-7 . TRBV5-1 . TGCGCCAGCAGCACGGGATATTCCTACGAGCAGTACTTC CASSTGYSYEQYF
TRBJ1-2 TRBD1 TRBV19 . TGTGCCAGTAGTATAGACCTAACAGGGGTCTATGGCTACACCTTC CASSIDLTGVYGYTF
TRBJ1-3 . TRBV28 . TGTGCCAGCAGAGTAGGGGGGGAGAGGACACTGTCTGGAAACACCATATATTTT CASRVGGERTLSGNTIYF
TRBJ2-7 TRBD1 TRBV5-1 . TGCGCCAGCAGCCCTGAACAGGGGATAAGACTCGAGCAGTACTTC CASSPEQGIRLEQYF
TRBJ2-3 . TRBV7-9 . TGTGCCAGCAGCTCGGGGATTAGCACAGATACGCAGTATTTT CASSSGISTDTQYF
TRBJ1-3 TRBD1 TRBV6-2/TRBV6-3 . TGTGCCAGCAGCCTACTTTTCCCCCAGGGACAGGGATCCGCTGGCTCTGGAAACACCATATATTTT CASSLLFPQGQGSAGSGNTIYF
TRBJ1-2 . TRBV4-1 . TGCGCCAGCAGCCAAGATAATGAGCGCTATGGCTACACCTTC CASSQDNERYGYTF
TRBJ2-3 . TRBV29-1 . TGCAGCGTTGACGTCACAGATACGCAGTATTTT CSVDVTDTQYF
TRBJ2-2 TRBD1 TRBV30 . TGTGCCTGGAGTGTACGAGGCAGGGGGCTCACCGGGGAGCTGTTTTTT CAWSVRGRGLTGELFF
TRBJ1-3 TRBD1 TRBV13 . TGTGCCAGCAGCCTAGAGGGGGCAACTGGAAACACCATATATTTT CASSLEGATGNTIYF
TRBJ2-7 TRBD1 TRBV11-2 . TGTGCCAGCAGCTTCCACCCCTCCCGGACAGGCACCTACGAGCAGTACTTC CASSFHPSRTGTYEQYF
TRBJ1-5 TRBD1 TRBV19 . TGTGCCAGTAGTATAGGAGACAGGGTTAATCAGCCCCAGCATTTT CASSIGDRVNQPQHF
TRBJ1-6 . TRBV5-6 . TGTGCCAGCAGCACATCCCCAGATTCACCCCTCCACTTT CASSTSPDSPLHF
TRBJ2-3 . TRBV6-5 . TGTGCCAGCAGTTGGGGACAAGGCCCTAGCACAGATACGCAGTATTTT CASSWGQGPSTDTQYF
TRBJ1-4 TRBD1 TRBV5-1 . TGCGCTGTCAGGGGGGCTGGTGAAAAACTGTTTTTT CAVRGAGEKLFF
TRBJ1-1 TRBD1 TRBV24-1 few TGTGCCACCAGTGAAGCCGGGACAGGGAACACTGAAGCTTTCTTT CATSEAGTGNTEAFF
TRBJ1-6 TRBD1 TRBV2 few TGTGCCAGCATCGGGACAGGGAGGGTACCCCTCCACTTT CASIGTGRVPLHF
TRBJ1-5 . TRBV7-9 . TGTGCCAGCAGCTTAGGTGATCAGGGTAATCAGCCCCAGCATTTT CASSLGDQGNQPQHF
TRBJ1-2 . TRBV27 . TGTGCCAGCAGTTTTTTAGGACAGCGATTCAAAGCTGGCTACACCTTC CASSFLGQRFKAGYTF
TRBJ2-7 TRBD1 TRBV5-4 . TGTGCCAGCAGCACCCTCGACAGGGGCCTTACCTACGAGCAGTACTTC CASSTLDRGLTYEQYF
TRBJ2-1 . TRBV12-3/TRBV12-4 . TGTGCCAGCAGCCAACTAGTGTGGGAGCAGTTCTTC CASSQLVWEQFF
TRBJ2-7 . TRBV30 . TGTGCCTGGAGTCTTAGCAGTCCCTACGAGCAGTACTTC CAWSLSSPYEQYF
TRBJ1-1 . TRBV6-5 . TGTGCCAGCAGTTCCCCGTGGCCGATGAACACTGAAGCTTTCTTT CASSSPWPMNTEAFF
TRBJ1-2 . TRBV5-8 . TGTGCCAGCAGCTCGTTTTACCGGGACACCGCTGGCTATGGCTACACCTTC CASSSFYRDTAGYGYTF
TRBJ2-1 . TRBV7-8 . TGTGCCAGCAGCCCCCTCACCGGGATACGGGTAAATGAGCAGTTCTTC CASSPLTGIRVNEQFF
TRBJ2-7 . TRBV24-1 . TGTGCCACCAGTGATCCGACAGACCGTGACTACGAGCAGTACTTC CATSDPTDRDYEQYF
TRBJ1-6 . TRBV7-2 . TGTGCCAGCCAATGGCGGGGTGGCAATTCACCCCTCCACTTT CASQWRGGNSPLHF
TRBJ2-1 TRBD2 TRBV3-1/TRBV3-2 . TGTGCCAGCAGCCTATGGACTAGCGGGGGGACGGAGCAGTTCTTC CASSLWTSGGTEQFF
TRBJ1-3 . TRBV10-3 . TGTGCCATCAGTGAAGTGAGGGAAGGAAGAAACACCATATATTTT CAISEVREGRNTIYF
TRBJ2-2 TRBD1 TRBV5-1 . TGCGCCAGCAGCTTCCAGGGGGCGCCGGACACCGGGGAGCTGTTTTTT CASSFQGAPDTGELFF
TRBJ2-1 TRBD2 TRBV12-5 once TGTGCTAGCCGTTCTAGCGGGGGCTACAATGAGCAGTTCTTC CASRSSGGYNEQFF
TRBJ2-1 . TRBV2 . TGTGCCAGCAGTCCCCTAGTTTTAGCAACTGAGCAGTTCTTC CASSPLVLATEQFF
TRBJ2-1 TRBD2 TRBV5-4 once TGTGCCAGCAGCTTTCGCGGGAGGGCTGGGATTGGATCCTACAATGAGCAGTTCTTC CASSFRGRAGIGSYNEQFF
TRBJ1-2 TRBD1 TRBV7-2 . TGTGCCAGCAGCTTATCCGGGACAGGGACGTATGGCTACACCTTC CASSLSGTGTYGYTF
TRBJ1-5 TRBD1 TRBV6-5 . TGTGCCAGCACTACAGGGGGCAGGCAGCCCCAGCATTTT CASTTGGRQPQHF
TRBJ1-1 . TRBV9 once TGTGCCAGCAGCGTAGGATTTGAGATTCTGAACACTGAAGCTTTCTTT CASSVGFEILNTEAFF
TRBJ2-7 . TRBV7-9 . TGTGCCAGCAGCTTGGATATAGCCTCCTACGAGCAGTACTTC CASSLDIASYEQYF
TRBJ2-3 TRBD2 TRBV2 . TGTGCCAGCAGCAGGGACTCCCGGGGGGGAGATACGCAGTATTTT CASSRDSRGGDTQYF
TRBJ2-7 . TRBV11-3 . TGTGCCAGCAGCTTAATGGGGGGTGACGAGCAGTACTTC CASSLMGGDEQYF
TRBJ2-5 . TRBV11-3 . TGTGCCAGCAGCTTACGCTCGAGCGCGTCAGAGACCCAGTACTTC CASSLRSSASETQYF
TRBJ1-1 . TRBV5-4 . TGTGCCAGCAGCTTCGAGGGTTCCATGAACACTGAAGCTTTCTTT CASSFEGSMNTEAFF
TRBJ1-6 TRBD1 TRBV19 . TGTGCCAGTCAGACAGGGGCGAGGGATTCACCCCTCCACTTT CASQTGARDSPLHF
TRBJ2-1 . TRBV7-2 . TGTGCCAGCAGCCTCCGGACTAACAATGAGCAGTTCTTC CASSLRTNNEQFF
TRBJ2-2 . TRBV24-1 . TGTGCCACCGGCACGGCGGAGGGGTTAGCCGGGGAGCTGTTTTTT CATGTAEGLAGELFF
TRBJ2-5 . TRBV5-4 . TGTGCCAGCAGCTTGGATCCTAGCTCGGAGACCCAGTACTTC CASSLDPSSETQYF
TRBJ1-2 . TRBV19 . TGTGCCAGTAGTATTCGAGGGAACTATGGCTACACCTTC CASSIRGNYGYTF